These T cell receptor beta chains were read from a single sample in a study of neurological immune-mediated disorders. TCRdb used MiXCR to reprocess the 5' RACE reads, holding one entry per CDR3 protein. The sample contains more than 95,000 distinct CDR3 sequences, 11% of which appear only once. The sample comprised PBMCs. These receptors all come from a female donor with HTLV-1-associated myelopathy (HAM/TSP). CDR3s include the opening cysteine and the closing phenylalanine or tryptophan.

CDR3 protein: CAISESSGTEAFF
V gene: TRBV10-3
J gene: TRBJ1-1
CDR3 length: 13

CDR3 protein: CSARASGGARNEQFF
V gene: TRBV20-1
J gene: TRBJ2-1
CDR3 length: 15

CDR3 protein: CASSPLQGRGTDTQYF
V gene: TRBV2
J gene: TRBJ2-3
CDR3 length: 16

CDR3 protein: CASSSSGHRETQYF
V gene: TRBV7-7
J gene: TRBJ2-5
CDR3 length: 14

CDR3 protein: CASSGPTGTSGGVQQFF
V gene: TRBV9
J gene: TRBJ2-1
CDR3 length: 17

CDR3 protein: CASLGGNERFF
V gene: TRBV12-3/TRBV12-4
J gene: TRBJ2-1
CDR3 length: 11

CDR3 protein: CASSWVTGTGGNEQYF
V gene: TRBV5-1
J gene: TRBJ2-7
CDR3 length: 16

CDR3 protein: CASSVRQGEHQPQHF
V gene: TRBV2
J gene: TRBJ1-5
CDR3 length: 15

CDR3 protein: CSARKGASNSPLHF
V gene: TRBV20-1
J gene: TRBJ1-6
CDR3 length: 14

CDR3 protein: CASSLEGSFYTDTQYF
V gene: TRBV3-1
J gene: TRBJ2-3
CDR3 length: 16

CDR3 protein: CAWSVRKGRSEQYF
V gene: TRBV30
J gene: TRBJ2-7
CDR3 length: 14

CDR3 protein: CASSQGYEQYF
V gene: TRBV3-1
J gene: TRBJ2-7
CDR3 length: 11

CDR3 protein: CASSLPTGANTGELFF
V gene: TRBV7-6
J gene: TRBJ2-2
CDR3 length: 16

CDR3 protein: CSARRGTTLSSYNEQFF
V gene: TRBV20-1
J gene: TRBJ2-1
CDR3 length: 17

CDR3 protein: CASSLVGDTQYF
V gene: TRBV7-9
J gene: TRBJ2-3
CDR3 length: 12

CDR3 protein: CASSLGAADTQYF
V gene: TRBV5-1
J gene: TRBJ2-3
CDR3 length: 13

CDR3 protein: CASSLPVDDTQYF
V gene: TRBV5-1
J gene: TRBJ2-3
CDR3 length: 13

CDR3 protein: CASSLDVSGNTEAFF
V gene: TRBV7-9
J gene: TRBJ1-1
CDR3 length: 15

CDR3 protein: CSVEGASLFNEQFF
V gene: TRBV29-1
J gene: TRBJ2-1
CDR3 length: 14

CDR3 protein: CASSLGRGIRTDTQYF
V gene: TRBV5-1
J gene: TRBJ2-3
CDR3 length: 16

CDR3 protein: CASSQDTGVGNTGELFF
V gene: TRBV4-1
J gene: TRBJ2-2
CDR3 length: 17

CDR3 protein: CASSLHLQGWGTGELFF
V gene: TRBV4-1
J gene: TRBJ2-2
CDR3 length: 17

CDR3 protein: CASSRQGADTQYF
V gene: TRBV7-8
J gene: TRBJ2-3
CDR3 length: 13

CDR3 protein: CASSQTPSYEQYF
V gene: TRBV5-6
J gene: TRBJ2-7
CDR3 length: 13

CDR3 protein: CSARVRFNKKWADTQYF
V gene: TRBV20-1
J gene: TRBJ2-3
CDR3 length: 17

CDR3 protein: CASSPSSYNEQFF
V gene: TRBV28
J gene: TRBJ2-1
CDR3 length: 13

CDR3 protein: CASSQERATLPYEQYF
V gene: TRBV4-1
J gene: TRBJ2-7
CDR3 length: 16

CDR3 protein: CASSAGQGGDEKLFF
V gene: TRBV9
J gene: TRBJ1-4
CDR3 length: 15

CDR3 protein: CASSLARGGNRETQYF
V gene: TRBV7-2
J gene: TRBJ2-5
CDR3 length: 16

CDR3 protein: CASTPSHRDQPQHF
V gene: TRBV6-1
J gene: TRBJ1-5
CDR3 length: 14

CDR3 protein: CASSDQTAGGLCTEAFF
V gene: TRBV6-4
J gene: TRBJ1-1
CDR3 length: 17

CDR3 protein: CAISPDRRETQYF
V gene: TRBV10-3
J gene: TRBJ2-5
CDR3 length: 13

CDR3 protein: CASSQWGRVDNEQFF
V gene: TRBV5-1
J gene: TRBJ2-1
CDR3 length: 15

CDR3 protein: CASSEWIRSASNQPQHF
V gene: TRBV6-1
J gene: TRBJ1-5
CDR3 length: 17

CDR3 protein: CASSREWSEQYF
V gene: TRBV5-8
J gene: TRBJ2-7
CDR3 length: 12

CDR3 protein: CASSPTRQGNEKLFF
V gene: TRBV5-1
J gene: TRBJ1-4
CDR3 length: 15

CDR3 protein: CASSGRTGEADTQYF
V gene: TRBV10-2
J gene: TRBJ2-3
CDR3 length: 15